The sequence of this T cell receptor (beta chain) was determined in a study of T cell responses to AZD1222 COVID-19 vaccine. Study findings and constraints: Following two doses of AZD1222, Spike-specific TCR breadth and depth rose. Vaccine-related CD4 TCRs covered spike, predominating at 160-218 and 743-854.

The CDR3 loop spans 14 amino acids. CDR1 and CDR2 (germline): SGHTS, YDEGEE. V trimming: 3 bases; J trimming: 5 bases; junction bases outside the gene matches: 5. Profiling relied on immunoSEQ multiplex PCR, and the TCRdb table lists in-frame clones only, not all of them. The sample records roughly 180,000 clones, more than 75% being singletons. In regard to this clone: Its antigen is unknown.

The sequence derives from an adult in good health. The genes are TRBV5-8 and TRBJ1-1; 9 nucleotides line up with TRBD1. The source was peripheral blood, collected on day 0 of MenACWY control vaccination. The chain's CDR3 is CASSSGQGRTEAFF. CDR3 nucleotide sequence: TGTGCCAGCAGCTCCGGACAGGGGAGGACTGAAGCTTTCTTT.